What follows are 14 T cell receptor beta chains derived from one specimen sequenced in a study of memory CD4+ T cells and cytomegalovirus serostatus. The sort gate was single viable CD3+CD4+CD8-CD45RO+ cells for memory CD4+ T cells. TCRdb's copy holds only in-frame clones and misses some; the assay was immunoSEQ multiplex PCR. The data contain around 45,000 clones, approximately 74% of them singletons. Input material: memory CD4+ T cells from blood. These TCRs come from an adult in good health and CMV-seropositive.

The chain couples TRBV21-1 to TRBJ2-7; no DNA check was done on the table's D call, TRBD2. TRBV21-1 is listed as a pseudogene. CDR3 length: 17 amino acids. CDR3 bases: TGTGCCACACACGTATTTATAGCGGAGAGACTAGGCGACGAGCAGTACTTC. Protein sequence: CATHVFIAERLGDEQYF.

The chain carries TRBV5-5 and TRBJ2-7; D tentatively reads TRBD1 or TRBD2 (6 bases each). V gave up 0 bases and J gave up 5 bases, with 18 bases separating them. Germline V lookup: CDR1 SGHKS, CDR2 YYEKEE (reference sequence). The CDR3 has 16 residues. CDR3 coding DNA: TGTGCCAGCAGCTTGGCCTTTGGAGGGGGTGTCAACGAGCAGTACTTC. Translated: CASSLAFGGGVNEQYF.

This clone was recorded a few times. The chain carries TRBV5-1 and TRBJ1-1; D is undetermined. CDR1 and CDR2 from the germline V gene are SGHRS and YFSETQ. The V and J ends lost 0 bases and 2 bases respectively, with 8 bases between them. The CDR3 is 14 amino acids. In nucleotides, the CDR3 is TGCGCCAGCAGCTTGGAAACGCGAAACACTGAAGCTTTCTTT. The encoded protein is CASSLETRNTEAFF.

The V gene is TRBV5-1, the J gene TRBJ1-1, with 7 bases identical to TRBD1. J gave up 4 bases and V 4 bases, and 10 bases lay outside the gene matches. The CDR3 contains 15 residues. CDR1 SGHRS and CDR2 YFSETQ come from the germline V gene. As DNA, the CDR3 is TGCGCCAGCAGCCTAATCGTCAGGGGGTCCACTGAAGCTTTCTTT. It specifies CASSLIVRGSTEAFF. Full variable domain (rest looked up from reference TRBV5-1 and TRBJ1-1): KAGVTQTPRYLIKTRGQQVTLSCSPISGHRSVSWYQQTPGQGLQFLFEYFSETQRNKGNFPGRFSGRQFSNSRSEMNVSTLELGDSALYLCASSLIVRGSTEAFFGQGTRLTVV.

V is TRBV7-9 and J is TRBJ1-1; a weak D match, TRBD1 (6 bases). Germline values: CDR1 SEHNR, CDR2 FQNEAQ (reference sequence). The CDR3 has 14 residues. Trimming pared 7 bases from V and 4 bases from J, leaving 16 bases between. The DNA for the CDR3 is TGTGCCAGCAAGGAGAACAGGGATTCCACTGAAGCTTTCTTT. This encodes CASKENRDSTEAFF.

The CDR3 region has the DNA TGCGCCAGCAGCCCTCGGGGAGAAGCGGGGGGACAAGAGACCCAGTACTTC. This sequence encodes CASSPRGEAGGQETQYF. The chain recombines TRBV5-1 with TRBJ2-5; 9 nucleotides align to TRBD2. Looked up from germline, CDR1 is SGHRS and CDR2 is YFSETQ. This CDR3 spans 17 amino acids. Germline trimming cut 4 bases from V and 2 bases from J; bases unmatched to any gene: 12.

The V gene is TRBV7-2, the J gene TRBJ1-4; D is undetermined. Germline V gives CDR1 SGHTA, CDR2 FQGNSA. This CDR3 contains 14 residues. Trimming stripped 7 bases from V and 0 bases from J, with 9 bases between. Here the CDR3 reads CASTQGATNEKLFF. Here the CDR3 DNA reads TGTGCCAGCACCCAAGGTGCAACTAATGAAAAACTGTTTTTT.

This chain links TRBV5-1 with TRBJ1-6; D may be TRBD1 (6 bases). The ends were cut back, 1 base at V and 2 bases at J, with 10 bases in the middle. CDR1 is SGHRS, CDR2 YFSETQ, per germline. The CDR3 totals 16 residues. The chain's CDR3 is CASSLSTGAYNSPLHF. The CDR3 DNA follows: TGCGCCAGCAGCTTGTCGACAGGCGCCTATAATTCACCCCTCCACTTT.

This sequence joins TRBV4-2 and TRBJ2-1; the D gene could be TRBD1 or TRBD2 (5 bases each). The germline V and J ends were trimmed by 3 bases and 9 bases, with 15 bases remaining between them. There are 14 residues in the CDR3. CDR1 and CDR2 from the germline V gene are LGHNA and YNFKEQ. In DNA form, the CDR3 reads TGTGCCAGCAGCCAGGACACTAGATCACGTGAGCAGTTCTTC. Its translation is CASSQDTRSREQFF.

The genes are TRBV11-2 and TRBJ2-5; D is unclear. V was shortened by 1 base and J by 5 bases, with 8 bases between the two germline ends. Germline CDR1 SGHAT, CDR2 FQNNGV. The CDR3 covers 13 residues. The CDR3 DNA follows: TGTGCCAGCAGCTTAGGACAAGGGGAGACCCAGTACTTC. Translation gives CASSLGQGETQYF.

The chain recombines TRBV19 with TRBJ1-2; D is possibly TRBD1 (6 bases). Trimming stripped 3 bases from V and 8 bases from J, with 13 bases between. Germline CDR1 LNHDA, CDR2 SQIVND (reference sequence). The CDR3 has 13 residues. CDR3 nucleotides: TGTGCCAGTAGTATCCCCGGGGGCCAAGGCTACACCTTC. Amino acids: CASSIPGGQGYTF. Full variable domain (outside the CDR3, taken from reference TRBV19 and TRBJ1-2): DGGITQSPKYLFRKEGQNVTLSCEQNLNHDAMYWYRQDPGQGLRLIYYSQIVNDFQKGDIAEGYSVSREKKESFPLTVTSAQKNPTAFYLCASSIPGGQGYTFGSGTRLTVV.

The CDR3 sequence is CASTWSGEPSGNTIYF. CDR3 sequence (DNA): TGCGCCAGCACTTGGAGCGGGGAACCATCTGGAAACACCATATATTTT. The chain combines TRBV5-1 with TRBJ1-3; D unclear. The ends were cut back, 6 bases at V and 1 base at J, with 17 bases in the middle. CDR1 and CDR2 from the germline V gene are SGHRS and YFSETQ. This CDR3 is 16 amino acids long.

The rearrangement links TRBV18 to TRBJ2-5; TRBD2 agrees at 8 bases. CDR1 and CDR2 from the germline V gene are KGHSH and LQKENI. The V segment lost 3 bases and the J segment 7 bases; nucleotides outside the gene matches: 13. The length of the CDR3 is 16 residues. This chain's CDR3 is CASSPFPGLGSGTQYF. The CDR3 coding sequence is TGTGCCAGCTCACCCTTTCCGGGACTAGGGTCAGGGACCCAGTACTTC. Together with reference TRBV18 and TRBJ2-5, the CDR3 gives the full variable domain: NAGVMQNPRHLVRRRGQEARLRCSPMKGHSHVYWYRQLPEEGLKFMVYLQKENIIDESGMPKERFSAEFPKEGPSILRIQQVVRGDSAAYFCASSPFPGLGSGTQYFGPGTRLLVL.

The chain joins TRBV7-2 to TRBJ2-7; D not certain. The CDR3 covers 11 residues. The V end lost 2 bases, the J end lost 5 bases, and 4 bases lay between the germline ends. Germline CDR1 and CDR2: SGHTA and FQGNSA. The CDR3: CASSLINEQYF. The CDR3 DNA sequence: TGTGCCAGCAGCTTAATAAACGAGCAGTACTTC.